This T cell receptor (beta chain) was recorded in a study of monozygotic twins with cystic fibrosis. The study's findings and limits: Median Simpson clonality of 0.0095 suggested naive T cells predominated. In 13 of 16 pairs, V gene usage was closest to the co-twin's. Unrelated CF individuals shared fewer identical clonotypes than monozygotic CF twins.

Clones were read by immunoSEQ multiplex PCR, and TCRdb kept only the in-frame ones, dropping some. Of about 21,000 clones listed, 75% to 95% were seen once; the top ten hold 1.5% to 2%. As concerns this clone: Its antigen is unknown.

This CDR3 has 12 amino acids. Germline loops: CDR1 MGHDK, CDR2 SYGVNS. The V end was cut by 2 bases, the J end by 8 bases, with 9 bases between. Sequenced input: blood. The sequence was collected from a girl aged 2 to 10 with cystic fibrosis. The V gene is TRBV25-1, the J gene TRBJ1-1, with D perhaps TRBD1 (5 bases). The CDR3 nucleotides read TGTGCCAGCAGTGAAGGGGCAGGGGAAGCTTTCTTT. Its protein is CASSEGAGEAFF.